These T cell receptor beta chains were read from a single sample in a study of T cell responses to AZD1222 COVID-19 vaccine. Method: immunoSEQ multiplex PCR; TCRdb's copy keeps in-frame clones and lacks some. The profile covers about 110,000 clones, with about 82% appearing a single time and 3% to 3.5% taken by the ten largest. Source: peripheral blood, taken on day 0 of AZD1222 vaccination. These receptors came from an adult in good health. The CDR3 runs from the conserved cysteine through the conserved F or W. A D gene is named only where the DNA matches it firmly. The size field is filled for only some rows; it gives once, few, many or a size class.

J,size,V,D,DNA,CDR3
TRBJ2-2,.,TRBV24-1,TRBD1,TGTGCCACCAGTGATTCCGGGACAGGGGAGGCCGGGGAGCTGTTTTTT,CATSDSGTGEAGELFF
TRBJ2-7,few,TRBV18,TRBD2,TGTGCCAGCTCACCCGGGCGCGGCGGGGGGGACGAGCAGTACTTC,CASSPGRGGGDEQYF
TRBJ1-2,few,TRBV2,.,TGTGCCAGCAGTGAAGGCGGCTATGGCTACACCTTC,CASSEGGYGYTF
TRBJ1-4,.,TRBV5-6,.,TGTGCCAGCAGCTTGTCGACAGGTAGAAAACTGTTTTTT,CASSLSTGRKLFF
TRBJ1-1,.,TRBV6-5,.,TGTGCCAGCAGAACCGGGGCTATGAACACTGAAGCTTTCTTT,CASRTGAMNTEAFF
TRBJ1-4,.,TRBV18,.,TGTGCCAGCTCACCCTCCAGGAGCGAGAATGAAAAACTGTTTTTT,CASSPSRSENEKLFF
TRBJ2-3,.,TRBV30,TRBD2,TGTGCCTGGGAGCGGGGGAGCACAGATACGCAGTATTTT,CAWERGSTDTQYF
TRBJ2-5,.,TRBV7-9,TRBD2,TGTGCCAGCAGCTTACATCCCTTTGCTAGCGGGGGAGAGACCCAGTACTTC,CASSLHPFASGGETQYF
TRBJ1-2,.,TRBV30,.,TGTGCCTGGAATCAGGGGATGGGTGGCTACACCTTC,CAWNQGMGGYTF
TRBJ1-3,.,TRBV12-5,.,TGTGCTAGTGGCACAGACGGAGGGTCTGGAAACACCATATATTTT,CASGTDGGSGNTIYF
TRBJ2-4,.,TRBV7-9,.,TGTGCCAGCAGCCCCAGCGTCCAAAACATTCAGTACTTC,CASSPSVQNIQYF
TRBJ1-4,.,TRBV5-4,.,TGTGCCAGCAGCTTGGCCGCCGAGGGAAGGGAAAAACTGTTTTTT,CASSLAAEGREKLFF
TRBJ2-7,once,TRBV7-2,.,TGTGCCAGCAGCCTTCGGACAGAATTCTCCTACGAGCAGTACTTC,CASSLRTEFSYEQYF
TRBJ1-1,.,TRBV14,.,TGTGCCAGCAGCCAACGGTTGGGGGAACTGAACACTGAAGCTTTCTTT,CASSQRLGELNTEAFF
TRBJ1-2,.,TRBV28,.,TGTGCCAGCAGTCTTAGTCCTCGCAACGGCTACACCTTC,CASSLSPRNGYTF
TRBJ1-2,once,TRBV5-4,TRBD1,TGTGCCAGCAGGCCGGGACAGGGGGACAGCTACACCTTC,CASRPGQGDSYTF
TRBJ1-4,.,TRBV4-1,.,TGCGCCATCAGTCGTATGGCAACTAATGAAAAACTGTTTTTT,CAISRMATNEKLFF
TRBJ2-7,many,TRBV19,TRBD1,TGTGCCAGTAGTACGGGGACAGAGTTTTACGAGCAGTACTTC,CASSTGTEFYEQYF
TRBJ2-5,.,TRBV5-4,.,TGTGCCAGCAGCTTGCAGCAGGGACGTGGAGAGACCCAGTACTTC,CASSLQQGRGETQYF
TRBJ2-7,.,TRBV6-5,TRBD1,TGTGCCAGCAGCCCGCGGACAGGCCGCTACGAGCAGTACTTC,CASSPRTGRYEQYF
TRBJ1-5,.,TRBV14,.,TGTGCCAGCAGCCAACTCGATAGCAATCAGCCCCAGCATTTT,CASSQLDSNQPQHF
TRBJ2-3,.,TRBV5-1,.,TGCGCCAGCAGCTTGGAGGGTTCATGGATAGATACGCAGTATTTT,CASSLEGSWIDTQYF
TRBJ1-5,.,TRBV6-2/TRBV6-3,TRBD1,TGTGCCAGCAGTTATCGAGGACAGGGTAGCAATCAGCCCCAGCATTTT,CASSYRGQGSNQPQHF
TRBJ1-1,.,TRBV7-9,.,TGTGCCAGCAGCTTACAGTTTCGGGACGCAAAGAACACTGAAGCTTTCTTT,CASSLQFRDAKNTEAFF
TRBJ2-3,.,TRBV3-1/TRBV3-2,.,TGTGCCAGCAGCCCAGGGGAAAGCACAGATACGCAGTATTTT,CASSPGESTDTQYF
TRBJ2-7,once,TRBV7-9,.,TGTGCCAGCAGCTTTGGTGCGGGCTCCGAGCAGTACTTC,CASSFGAGSEQYF
TRBJ1-6,.,TRBV27,.,TGTGCCAGCAGGCCCGGGGTACTCTATTCACCCCTCCACTTT,CASRPGVLYSPLHF
TRBJ2-7,few,TRBV4-1,TRBD2,TGCGCCAGCAGCCAAGGGACTAGCGGGGGGAACTACGAGCAGTACTTC,CASSQGTSGGNYEQYF
TRBJ2-1,.,TRBV5-1,TRBD1,TGCGCCAGCAGCTTGGGTACAGGGGGAGTCGACAATGAGCAGTTCTTC,CASSLGTGGVDNEQFF
TRBJ1-5,.,TRBV27,.,TGTGCCAGCAGTCCAAACAGGCTCAATCAGCCCCAGCATTTT,CASSPNRLNQPQHF
TRBJ1-1,.,TRBV27,.,TGTGCCAGCAGTTCCCTCACGGGGGGGACTGAAGCTTTCTTT,CASSSLTGGTEAFF
TRBJ1-1,.,TRBV11-1,.,TGTGCCAGCAGCTTGGAGTTGTCGGGGAACACTGAAGCTTTCTTT,CASSLELSGNTEAFF
TRBJ2-5,.,TRBV5-1,TRBD1,TGCGCCAGCAGCCCCGGACAGGAACAAGAGACCCAGTACTTC,CASSPGQEQETQYF
TRBJ2-7,.,TRBV27,.,TGTGCCAGCAGCCGTCGAGGGGTCTACGAGCAGTACTTC,CASSRRGVYEQYF
TRBJ1-1,.,TRBV6-2/TRBV6-3,.,TGTGCCAGCAGTTACGGGGGGGGCACTGAAGCTTTCTTT,CASSYGGGTEAFF
TRBJ2-3,once,TRBV5-1,.,TGCGCCAGCAGCTTATGGGGATCTAGCACAGATACGCAGTATTTT,CASSLWGSSTDTQYF
TRBJ1-6,.,TRBV5-1,.,TGCGCCAGCAGCTTACCGGACGCACCCCTCCACTTT,CASSLPDAPLHF
TRBJ2-2,.,TRBV7-2,TRBD2,TGTGCCAGCAGCTTAGCCGCGGGAGGCACCGGGGAGCTGTTTTTT,CASSLAAGGTGELFF
TRBJ2-1,.,TRBV11-3,TRBD1,TGTGCCAGCAGCCGGTCACCGGGACAGCAATACAATGAGCAGTTCTTC,CASSRSPGQQYNEQFF
TRBJ1-4,once,TRBV11-2,TRBD1,TGTGCCAGCAGCTTGGAGGGACAGGGGGACGAAAAACTGTTTTTT,CASSLEGQGDEKLFF
TRBJ1-2,.,TRBV3-1/TRBV3-2,.,TGTGCCAGCAGCCTGACAGGAAACTATGGCTACACCTTC,CASSLTGNYGYTF
TRBJ1-5,.,TRBV6-5,TRBD1,TGTGCCAGCAGCGGGGACAGGGGTGGCAATCAGCCCCAGCATTTT,CASSGDRGGNQPQHF
TRBJ1-4,.,TRBV5-1,TRBD1,TGCGCCAGCAGCTTACTACAGGGGAATGAAAAACTGTTTTTT,CASSLLQGNEKLFF
TRBJ1-5,.,TRBV5-5,.,TGTGCCAGCAGCTTGTATGCAGGATTCTCCGCCGGTCAGCCCCAGCATTTT,CASSLYAGFSAGQPQHF
TRBJ1-3,.,TRBV18,.,TGTGCCAGCTCGCCCACAATTGCCGGAGACACCATATATTTT,CASSPTIAGDTIYF
TRBJ1-3,.,TRBV3-1/TRBV3-2,TRBD1,TGTGCCAGCACCCCTCTGGACAGGACTGGAAACACCATATATTTT,CASTPLDRTGNTIYF
TRBJ2-5,.,TRBV5-1,TRBD2,TGCGCCAGCAGCTTATCTAGCGGAGAGACCCAGTACTTC,CASSLSSGETQYF
TRBJ1-4,once,TRBV18,TRBD1,TGTGCCAGCTCACCTCGGACACAGGGGGCAGGTGAAAAACTGTTTTTT,CASSPRTQGAGEKLFF
TRBJ2-1,.,TRBV5-1,.,TGCGCCAGCAGCTTGTTCATAGGGGGGGCCGTGGGTGAGCAGTTCTTC,CASSLFIGGAVGEQFF
TRBJ2-1,few,TRBV10-2,TRBD1,TGCGCCAGCACCAGAGGGGGCGGTATTTACAATGAGCAGTTCTTC,CASTRGGGIYNEQFF
TRBJ2-1,.,TRBV19,TRBD2,TGTGCCAGTAGTATACGACTAGCGGGGGATGGAGAGCAGTTCTTC,CASSIRLAGDGEQFF
TRBJ1-4,.,TRBV5-1,TRBD1,TGCGCCAGCAGCTTGGGGGGACAGGCCTTTCGTAATGAAAAACTGTTTTTT,CASSLGGQAFRNEKLFF